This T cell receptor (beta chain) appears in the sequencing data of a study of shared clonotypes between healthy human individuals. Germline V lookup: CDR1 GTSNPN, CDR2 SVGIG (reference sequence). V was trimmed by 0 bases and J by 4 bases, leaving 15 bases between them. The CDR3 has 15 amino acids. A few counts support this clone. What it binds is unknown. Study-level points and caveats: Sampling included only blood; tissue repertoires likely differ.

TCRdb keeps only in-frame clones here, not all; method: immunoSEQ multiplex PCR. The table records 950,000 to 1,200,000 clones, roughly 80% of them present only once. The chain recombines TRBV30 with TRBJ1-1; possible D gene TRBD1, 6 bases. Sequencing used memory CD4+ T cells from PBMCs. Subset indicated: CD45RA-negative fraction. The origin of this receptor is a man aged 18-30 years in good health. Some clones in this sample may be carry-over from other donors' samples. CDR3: CAWSVLKGVGTEAFF. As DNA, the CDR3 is TGTGCCTGGAGTGTACTTAAGGGGGTCGGCACTGAAGCTTTCTTT.